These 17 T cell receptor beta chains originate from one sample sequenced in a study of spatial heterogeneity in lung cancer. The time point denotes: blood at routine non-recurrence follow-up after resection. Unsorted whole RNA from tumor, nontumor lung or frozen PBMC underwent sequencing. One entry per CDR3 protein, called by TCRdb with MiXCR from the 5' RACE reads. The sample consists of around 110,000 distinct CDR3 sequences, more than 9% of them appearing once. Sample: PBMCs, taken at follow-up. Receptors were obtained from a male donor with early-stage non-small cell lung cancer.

CDR3 nucleotide sequence: TGTGCCAGCAGCCAAGACCAACGTCAGCCCCAGCATTTT. Its translation is CASSQDQRQPQHF. The V call is TRBV3-1, the J call TRBJ1-5; D remains unclear. CDR1 LGHDT and CDR2 YNNKEL come from the germline V gene (reference sequence). This CDR3 spans 13 amino acids. With 0 bases removed from V and 6 bases from J, the gap between germline ends came to 6 bases.

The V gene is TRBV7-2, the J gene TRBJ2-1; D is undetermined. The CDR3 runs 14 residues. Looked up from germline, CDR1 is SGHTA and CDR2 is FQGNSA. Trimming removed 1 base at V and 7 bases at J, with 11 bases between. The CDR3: CASSLVRDQNEQFF. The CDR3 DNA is TGTGCCAGCAGCTTAGTCCGAGACCAGAATGAGCAGTTCTTC.

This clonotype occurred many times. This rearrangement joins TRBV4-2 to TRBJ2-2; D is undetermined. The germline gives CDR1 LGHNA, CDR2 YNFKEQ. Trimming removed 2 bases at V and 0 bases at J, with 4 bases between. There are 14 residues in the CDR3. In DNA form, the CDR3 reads TGTGCCAGCAGCCAAACGGCGAACACCGGGGAGCTGTTTTTT. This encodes CASSQTANTGELFF.

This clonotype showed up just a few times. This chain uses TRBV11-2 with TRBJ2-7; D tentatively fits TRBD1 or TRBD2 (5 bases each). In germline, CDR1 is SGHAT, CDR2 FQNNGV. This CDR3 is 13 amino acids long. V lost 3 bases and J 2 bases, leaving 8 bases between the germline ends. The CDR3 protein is CASSLGTTYEQYF. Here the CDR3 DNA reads TGTGCCAGCAGCTTGGGGACCACCTACGAGCAGTACTTC. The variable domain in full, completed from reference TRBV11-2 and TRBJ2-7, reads EAGVAQSPRYKIIEKRQSVAFWCNPISGHATLYWYQQILGQGPKLLIQFQNNGVVDDSQLPKDRFSAERLKGVDSTLKIQPAKLEDSAVYLCASSLGTTYEQYFGPGTRLTVT.

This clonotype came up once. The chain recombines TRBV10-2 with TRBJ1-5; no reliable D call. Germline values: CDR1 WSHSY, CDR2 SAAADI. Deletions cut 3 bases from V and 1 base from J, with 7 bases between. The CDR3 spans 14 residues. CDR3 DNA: TGCGCCAGCAGTGAAGGTGGGAGCAATCAGCCCCAGCATTTT. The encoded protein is CASSEGGSNQPQHF.

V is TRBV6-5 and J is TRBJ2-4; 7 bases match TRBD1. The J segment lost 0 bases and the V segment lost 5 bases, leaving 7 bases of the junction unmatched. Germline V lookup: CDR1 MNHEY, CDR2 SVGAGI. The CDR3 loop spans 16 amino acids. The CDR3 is CASSNTGVLAKNIQYF. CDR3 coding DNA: TGTGCCAGCAGTAATACAGGGGTCCTAGCCAAAAACATTCAGTACTTC.

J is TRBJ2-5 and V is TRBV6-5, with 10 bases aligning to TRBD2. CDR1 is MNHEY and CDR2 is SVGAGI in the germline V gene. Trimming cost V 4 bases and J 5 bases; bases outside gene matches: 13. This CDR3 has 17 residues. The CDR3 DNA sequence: TGTGCCAGCAGTTCTCCTTCTAGCGGGGGATCAAGTGAGACCCAGTACTTC. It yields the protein CASSSPSSGGSSETQYF.

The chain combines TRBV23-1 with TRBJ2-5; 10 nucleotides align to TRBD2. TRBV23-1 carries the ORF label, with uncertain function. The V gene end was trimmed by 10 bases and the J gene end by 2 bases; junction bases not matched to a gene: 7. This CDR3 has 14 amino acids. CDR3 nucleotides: TGCGCCACTTCAGGACTAGCGGATCAAGAGACCCAGTACTTC. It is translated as CATSGLADQETQYF.

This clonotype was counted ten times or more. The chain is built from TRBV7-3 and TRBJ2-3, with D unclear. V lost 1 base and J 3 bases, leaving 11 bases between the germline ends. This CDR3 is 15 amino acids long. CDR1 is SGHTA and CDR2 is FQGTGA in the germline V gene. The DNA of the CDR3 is TGTGCCAGCAGCTTAATTCTAGAAAGGACAGATACGCAGTATTTT. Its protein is CASSLILERTDTQYF.

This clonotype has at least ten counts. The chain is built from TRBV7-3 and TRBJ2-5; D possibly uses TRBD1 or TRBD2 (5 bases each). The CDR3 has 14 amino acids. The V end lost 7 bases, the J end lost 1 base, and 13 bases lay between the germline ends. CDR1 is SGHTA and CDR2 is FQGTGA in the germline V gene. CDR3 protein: CASNSPGAQETQYF. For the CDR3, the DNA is TGTGCCAGCAACTCCCCCGGGGCCCAAGAGACCCAGTACTTC.

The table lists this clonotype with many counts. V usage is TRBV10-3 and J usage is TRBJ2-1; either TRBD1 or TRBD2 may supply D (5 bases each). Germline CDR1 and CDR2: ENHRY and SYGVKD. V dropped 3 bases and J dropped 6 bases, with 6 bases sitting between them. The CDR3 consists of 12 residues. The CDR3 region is CAISDGGNEQFF. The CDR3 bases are TGTGCCATCAGTGATGGGGGCAATGAGCAGTTCTTC.

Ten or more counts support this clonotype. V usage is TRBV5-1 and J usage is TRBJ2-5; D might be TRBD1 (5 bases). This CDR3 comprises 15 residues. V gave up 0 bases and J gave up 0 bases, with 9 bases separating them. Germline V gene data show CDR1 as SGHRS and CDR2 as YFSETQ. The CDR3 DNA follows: TGCGCCAGCAGCTTGGGGGCAGGGTACCAAGAGACCCAGTACTTC. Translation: CASSLGAGYQETQYF.

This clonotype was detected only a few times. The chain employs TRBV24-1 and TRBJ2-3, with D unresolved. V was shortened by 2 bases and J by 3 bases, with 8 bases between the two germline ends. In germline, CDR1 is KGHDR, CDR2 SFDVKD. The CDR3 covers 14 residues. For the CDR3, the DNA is TGTGCCACCAGTGATTACGTAGGAACAGATACGCAGTATTTT. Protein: CATSDYVGTDTQYF.

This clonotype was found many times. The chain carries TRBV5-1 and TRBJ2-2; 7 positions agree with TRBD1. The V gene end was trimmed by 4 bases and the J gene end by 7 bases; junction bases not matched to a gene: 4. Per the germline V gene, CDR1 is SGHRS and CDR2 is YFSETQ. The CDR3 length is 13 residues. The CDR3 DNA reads TGCGCCAGCAGCGCGACAGGGATCGGGGAGCTGTTTTTT. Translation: CASSATGIGELFF.

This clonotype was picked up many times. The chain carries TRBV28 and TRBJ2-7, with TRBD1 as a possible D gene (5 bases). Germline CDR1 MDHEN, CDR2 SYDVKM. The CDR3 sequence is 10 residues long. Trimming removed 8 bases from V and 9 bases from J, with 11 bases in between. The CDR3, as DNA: TGTGCCAGCTCGAAGGGGATGCAGTACTTC. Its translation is CASSKGMQYF.

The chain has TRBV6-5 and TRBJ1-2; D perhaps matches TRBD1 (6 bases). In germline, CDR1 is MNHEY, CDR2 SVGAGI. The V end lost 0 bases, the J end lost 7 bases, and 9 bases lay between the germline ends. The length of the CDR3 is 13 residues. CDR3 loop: CASSYSGGRGYTF. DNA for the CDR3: TGTGCCAGCAGTTACTCTGGGGGGCGTGGCTACACCTTC.

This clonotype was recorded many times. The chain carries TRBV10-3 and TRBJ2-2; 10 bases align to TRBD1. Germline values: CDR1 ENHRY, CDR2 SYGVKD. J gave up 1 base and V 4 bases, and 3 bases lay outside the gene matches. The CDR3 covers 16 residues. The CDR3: CAISGGQGKNTGELFF. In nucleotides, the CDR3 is TGTGCCATCAGTGGGGGACAGGGGAAGAACACCGGGGAGCTGTTTTTT.